This is a list of T cell receptor beta chains from one sample in a study of blood T cell repertoires in COVID-19. Profiled with immunoSEQ multiplex PCR; TCRdb holds only in-frame clones, not every one. The sample has about 180,000 clones; about 90% are singletons. What was sequenced was PBMCs or T cells enriched from blood (not recorded which). The origin of the receptors is a woman in her late teens or twenties who had recovered from COVID-19. CDR3s include the opening cysteine and the closing phenylalanine or tryptophan. A D gene is named only where the DNA matches it firmly. For some rows the clone size is stated as once, few or many, or as a class when expanded; others skip it.

v_gene: TRBV27
d_gene: TRBD1
abundance: once
j_gene: TRBJ2-7
CDR3aa: CASRGPGQGLHEQYF
CDR3nt: TGTGCCAGCAGGGGTCCTGGACAGGGGTTGCACGAGCAGTACTTC

v_gene: TRBV19
d_gene: TRBD2
abundance: -
j_gene: TRBJ2-5
CDR3aa: CASSIDSGIAGGFQETQYF
CDR3nt: TGTGCCAGTAGTATAGATTCCGGGATAGCGGGGGGATTCCAAGAGACCCAGTACTTC

v_gene: TRBV21-1
d_gene: -
abundance: -
j_gene: TRBJ1-6
CDR3aa: CASRETGASFHNSPLHF
CDR3nt: TGTGCCAGCAGGGAAACAGGGGCCAGCTTCCATAATTCACCCCTCCACTTT

v_gene: TRBV15
d_gene: -
abundance: -
j_gene: TRBJ1-5
CDR3aa: CATSREKNQPQHF
CDR3nt: TGTGCCACCAGCAGGGAGAAGAATCAGCCCCAGCATTTT

v_gene: TRBV6-5
d_gene: TRBD1
abundance: -
j_gene: TRBJ1-1
CDR3aa: CASRPGQIRIGAFF
CDR3nt: TGTGCCAGCAGGCCGGGACAGATCCGAATTGGAGCTTTCTTT

v_gene: TRBV28
d_gene: -
abundance: -
j_gene: TRBJ1-4
CDR3aa: CASSRRGEKLFF
CDR3nt: TGTGCCAGCAGTCGGAGGGGTGAAAAACTGTTTTTT

v_gene: TRBV9
d_gene: -
abundance: -
j_gene: TRBJ1-6
CDR3aa: CASKRGIDDSPLHF
CDR3nt: TGTGCCAGCAAACGGGGTATTGACGATTCACCCCTCCACTTT

v_gene: TRBV7-2
d_gene: TRBD2
abundance: -
j_gene: TRBJ2-1
CDR3aa: CASSFRTSGFDYNEQFF
CDR3nt: TGTGCCAGCAGCTTCCGGACTAGCGGGTTCGACTACAATGAGCAGTTCTTC

v_gene: TRBV6-2/TRBV6-3
d_gene: TRBD1
abundance: -
j_gene: TRBJ1-5
CDR3aa: CASSYDVRQGAPQHF
CDR3nt: TGTGCCAGCAGTTACGACGTGAGACAGGGCGCGCCCCAGCATTTT

v_gene: TRBV2
d_gene: TRBD1
abundance: -
j_gene: TRBJ2-6
CDR3aa: CASRSPGGSGANVLTF
CDR3nt: TGTGCCAGCAGATCGCCAGGGGGCTCTGGGGCCAACGTCCTGACTTTC

v_gene: TRBV28
d_gene: -
abundance: once
j_gene: TRBJ2-1
CDR3aa: CASRRPPAGEQFF
CDR3nt: TGTGCCAGCCGAAGGCCCCCCGCGGGTGAGCAGTTCTTC

v_gene: TRBV5-4
d_gene: TRBD1
abundance: once
j_gene: TRBJ1-1
CDR3aa: CASSGTGLATEAFF
CDR3nt: TGTGCCAGCAGCGGGACAGGGCTGGCCACTGAAGCTTTCTTT

v_gene: TRBV5-1
d_gene: TRBD1
abundance: -
j_gene: TRBJ1-5
CDR3aa: CASSSGQGSGQPQHF
CDR3nt: TGCGCCAGCAGCTCGGGACAGGGATCTGGGCAGCCCCAGCATTTT

v_gene: TRBV2
d_gene: TRBD2
abundance: -
j_gene: TRBJ2-3
CDR3aa: CASSPTARGGLDTQYF
CDR3nt: TGTGCCAGCAGCCCCACTGCGCGGGGGGGCCTCGATACGCAGTATTTT

v_gene: TRBV5-6
d_gene: TRBD1
abundance: -
j_gene: TRBJ1-2
CDR3aa: CASSLDREYYGYTF
CDR3nt: TGTGCCAGCAGCTTAGACAGGGAATACTATGGCTACACCTTC

v_gene: TRBV4-2
d_gene: -
abundance: -
j_gene: TRBJ2-1
CDR3aa: CASSQEQSSYNEQFF
CDR3nt: TGTGCCAGCAGCCAGGAGCAAAGCTCCTACAATGAGCAGTTCTTC

v_gene: TRBV27
d_gene: TRBD2
abundance: -
j_gene: TRBJ2-1
CDR3aa: CASSFPGASGPNEQFF
CDR3nt: TGTGCCAGCAGTTTCCCCGGGGCTAGCGGACCAAATGAGCAGTTCTTC

v_gene: TRBV20-1
d_gene: TRBD1
abundance: -
j_gene: TRBJ1-5
CDR3aa: CSASRTGVNQPQHF
CDR3nt: TGCAGTGCTAGTCGGACAGGGGTAAATCAGCCCCAGCATTTT

v_gene: TRBV2
d_gene: -
abundance: -
j_gene: TRBJ1-2
CDR3aa: CASSDSYGYTF
CDR3nt: TGTGCCAGCAGTGATTCATATGGCTACACCTTC

v_gene: TRBV19
d_gene: -
abundance: -
j_gene: TRBJ1-1
CDR3aa: CASSMWARNTEAFF
CDR3nt: TGTGCCAGTAGTATGTGGGCCCGAAACACTGAAGCTTTCTTT

v_gene: TRBV5-1
d_gene: -
abundance: -
j_gene: TRBJ1-1
CDR3aa: CASSPWGERGTEAFF
CDR3nt: TGCGCCAGCAGCCCGTGGGGGGAGAGGGGCACTGAAGCTTTCTTT

v_gene: TRBV27
d_gene: -
abundance: -
j_gene: TRBJ1-1
CDR3aa: CASSSHPQLNTEAFF
CDR3nt: TGTGCCAGCAGTTCGCACCCTCAGTTGAACACTGAAGCTTTCTTT

v_gene: TRBV7-9
d_gene: -
abundance: -
j_gene: TRBJ2-1
CDR3aa: CASSAEQFYNEQFF
CDR3nt: TGTGCCAGCAGCGCCGAACAGTTCTACAATGAGCAGTTCTTC

v_gene: TRBV28
d_gene: -
abundance: once
j_gene: TRBJ1-1
CDR3aa: CASIWPGNTEAFF
CDR3nt: TGTGCCAGCATTTGGCCGGGGAACACTGAAGCTTTCTTT

v_gene: TRBV5-1
d_gene: TRBD1
abundance: -
j_gene: TRBJ1-4
CDR3aa: CASSPGTGRGEKLFF
CDR3nt: TGCGCCAGCAGCCCTGGGACAGGGAGGGGTGAAAAACTGTTTTTT

v_gene: TRBV7-9
d_gene: -
abundance: -
j_gene: TRBJ2-2
CDR3aa: CASNSLWTDSKNTGELFF
CDR3nt: TGTGCCAGCAACTCACTGTGGACAGACAGTAAGAACACCGGGGAGCTGTTTTTT

v_gene: TRBV2
d_gene: -
abundance: few
j_gene: TRBJ1-1
CDR3aa: CASTQREGGTEAFF
CDR3nt: TGTGCCAGCACCCAAAGGGAGGGTGGGACTGAAGCTTTCTTT

v_gene: TRBV18
d_gene: -
abundance: -
j_gene: TRBJ1-2
CDR3aa: CASSKSGIKGAAWGYGYTF
CDR3nt: TGTGCCAGCTCCAAATCCGGTATTAAAGGGGCGGCCTGGGGCTATGGCTACACCTTC

v_gene: TRBV7-2
d_gene: TRBD1
abundance: -
j_gene: TRBJ1-2
CDR3aa: CASSLSRGVSGYTF
CDR3nt: TGTGCCAGCAGCTTGAGCAGGGGGGTATCTGGCTACACCTTC

v_gene: TRBV7-9
d_gene: -
abundance: -
j_gene: TRBJ2-6
CDR3aa: CASRRANAGAGANVLTF
CDR3nt: TGTGCCAGCAGGCGTGCCAATGCAGGGGCTGGGGCCAACGTCCTGACTTTC

v_gene: TRBV27
d_gene: TRBD1
abundance: -
j_gene: TRBJ2-5
CDR3aa: CASSYTGGVKTQYF
CDR3nt: TGTGCCAGCAGCTATACAGGGGGTGTTAAGACCCAGTACTTC

v_gene: TRBV25-1
d_gene: TRBD1
abundance: -
j_gene: TRBJ1-2
CDR3aa: CASSDLTGPYGYTF
CDR3nt: TGTGCCAGCAGTGACCTGACAGGGCCCTATGGCTACACCTTC